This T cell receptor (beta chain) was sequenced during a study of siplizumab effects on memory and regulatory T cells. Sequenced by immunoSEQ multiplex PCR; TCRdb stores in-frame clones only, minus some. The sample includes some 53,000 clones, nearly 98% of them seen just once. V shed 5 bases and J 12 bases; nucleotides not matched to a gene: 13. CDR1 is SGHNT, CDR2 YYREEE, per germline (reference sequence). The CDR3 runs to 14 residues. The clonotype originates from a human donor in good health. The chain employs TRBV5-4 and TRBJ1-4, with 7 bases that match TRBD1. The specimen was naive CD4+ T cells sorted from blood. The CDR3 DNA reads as TGTGCCAGCAGTGAACAGGGGCCACCCGGCGAACTGTTTTTT. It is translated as CASSEQGPPGELFF.